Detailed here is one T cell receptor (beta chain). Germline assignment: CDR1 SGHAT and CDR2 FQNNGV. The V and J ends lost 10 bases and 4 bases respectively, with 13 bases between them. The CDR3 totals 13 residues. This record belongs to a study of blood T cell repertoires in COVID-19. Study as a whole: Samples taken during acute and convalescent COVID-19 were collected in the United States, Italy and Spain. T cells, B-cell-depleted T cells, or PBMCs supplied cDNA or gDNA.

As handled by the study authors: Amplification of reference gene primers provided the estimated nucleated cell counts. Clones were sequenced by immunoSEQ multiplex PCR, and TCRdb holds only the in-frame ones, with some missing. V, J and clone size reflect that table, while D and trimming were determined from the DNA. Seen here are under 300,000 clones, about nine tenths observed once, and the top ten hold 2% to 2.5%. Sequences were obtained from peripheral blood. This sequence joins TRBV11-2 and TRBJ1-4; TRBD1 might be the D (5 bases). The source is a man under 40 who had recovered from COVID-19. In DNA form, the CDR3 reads TGTGCCACCGGGTGGGGCCTTAATGAAAAACTGTTTTTT. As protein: CATGWGLNEKLFF. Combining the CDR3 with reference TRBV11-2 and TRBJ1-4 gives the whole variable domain EAGVAQSPRYKIIEKRQSVAFWCNPISGHATLYWYQQILGQGPKLLIQFQNNGVVDDSQLPKDRFSAERLKGVDSTLKIQPAKLEDSAVYLCATGWGLNEKLFFGSGTQLSVL.